This TCR beta chain was observed in a study of blood T cell repertoires in COVID-19. In the study overall: Material from acute and convalescent COVID-19 was sourced from the United States, Italy and Spain.

In the original processing: Amplifying reference gene primers gave estimates of nucleated cell counts. Generated by immunoSEQ multiplex PCR, the TCRdb table keeps only in-frame clones and is missing some. V and J calls and clone size come straight from that table; D and trimming were deduced from the DNA. The sample holds 300,000 to 400,000 clones, 85% to 90% seen once. Cohort placement rested on clinical history that participants reported themselves. Germline V gene lookup returns CDR1 MNHEY and CDR2 SVGAGI. The CDR3 spans 13 residues. The V segment lost 7 bases and the J segment 6 bases; nucleotides outside the gene matches: 8.

This clonotype was obtained from a woman aged 30 to 39 with acute COVID-19. This chain links TRBV6-5 with TRBJ2-7; TRBD2 matches at 8 bases. Sequencing was done on a sample of PBMCs or T cells enriched from blood (not recorded which). The CDR3 reads CASTKSGGLEQYF. In DNA, the CDR3 is TGTGCCAGCACCAAATCGGGGGGGCTCGAGCAGTACTTC.